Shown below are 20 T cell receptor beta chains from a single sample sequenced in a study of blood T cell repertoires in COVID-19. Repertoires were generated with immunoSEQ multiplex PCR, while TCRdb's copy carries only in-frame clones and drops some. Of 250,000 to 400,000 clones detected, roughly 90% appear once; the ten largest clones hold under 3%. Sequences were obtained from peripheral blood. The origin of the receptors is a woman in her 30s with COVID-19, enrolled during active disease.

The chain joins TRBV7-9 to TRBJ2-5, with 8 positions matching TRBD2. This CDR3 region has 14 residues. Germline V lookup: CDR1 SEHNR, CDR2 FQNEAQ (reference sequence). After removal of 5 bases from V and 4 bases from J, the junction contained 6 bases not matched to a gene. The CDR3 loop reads CASSPRTSSETQYF. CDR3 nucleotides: TGTGCCAGCAGCCCCCGGACTAGCTCAGAGACCCAGTACTTC.

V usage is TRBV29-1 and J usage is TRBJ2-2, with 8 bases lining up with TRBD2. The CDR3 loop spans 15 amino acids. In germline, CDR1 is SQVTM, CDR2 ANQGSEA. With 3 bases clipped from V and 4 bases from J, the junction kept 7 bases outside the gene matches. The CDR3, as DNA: TGCAGCGTTGAGAGACTAGCGTCGAGCACCGGGGAGCTGTTTTTT. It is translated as CSVERLASSTGELFF.

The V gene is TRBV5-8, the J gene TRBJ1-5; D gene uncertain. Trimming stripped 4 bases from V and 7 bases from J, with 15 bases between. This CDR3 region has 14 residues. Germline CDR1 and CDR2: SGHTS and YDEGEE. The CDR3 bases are TGTGCCAGCAGCCAGGAATCCCCGTGGCAGCCCCAGCATTTT. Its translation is CASSQESPWQPQHF. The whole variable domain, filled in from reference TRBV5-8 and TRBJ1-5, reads EAGVTQSPTHLIKTRGQQATLRCSPISGHTSVYWYQQALGLGLQFLLWYDEGEERNRGNFPPRFSGRQFPNYSSELNVNALELEDSALYLCASSQESPWQPQHFGDGTRLSIL.

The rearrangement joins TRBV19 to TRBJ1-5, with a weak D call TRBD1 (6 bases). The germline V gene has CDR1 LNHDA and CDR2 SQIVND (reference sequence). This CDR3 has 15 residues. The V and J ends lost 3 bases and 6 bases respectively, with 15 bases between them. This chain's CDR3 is CASSMGGGGSQPQHF. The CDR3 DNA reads TGTGCCAGTAGTATGGGTGGGGGGGGCTCTCAGCCCCAGCATTTT. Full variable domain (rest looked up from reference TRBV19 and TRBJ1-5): DGGITQSPKYLFRKEGQNVTLSCEQNLNHDAMYWYRQDPGQGLRLIYYSQIVNDFQKGDIAEGYSVSREKKESFPLTVTSAQKNPTAFYLCASSMGGGGSQPQHFGDGTRLSIL.

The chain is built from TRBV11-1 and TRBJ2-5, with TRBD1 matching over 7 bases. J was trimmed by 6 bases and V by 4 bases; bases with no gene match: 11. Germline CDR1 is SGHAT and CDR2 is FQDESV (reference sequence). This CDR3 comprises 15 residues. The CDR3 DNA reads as TGTGCCAGCAGCTCCCCGGGACAGCTTGTAAAGACCCAGTACTTC. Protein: CASSSPGQLVKTQYF.

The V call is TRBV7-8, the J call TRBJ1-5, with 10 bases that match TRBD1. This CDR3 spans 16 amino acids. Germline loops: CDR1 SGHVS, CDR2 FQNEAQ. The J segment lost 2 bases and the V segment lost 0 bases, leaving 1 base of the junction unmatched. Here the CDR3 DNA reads TGTGCCAGCAGCTTAGCCGGGACAGGGGGCAATCAGCCCCAGCATTTT. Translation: CASSLAGTGGNQPQHF.

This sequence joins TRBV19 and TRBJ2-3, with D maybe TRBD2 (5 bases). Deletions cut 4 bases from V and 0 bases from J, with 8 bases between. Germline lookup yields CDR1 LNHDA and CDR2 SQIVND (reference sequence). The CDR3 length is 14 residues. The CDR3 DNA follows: TGTGCCAGTAGTACGCGGGCTAGCACAGATACGCAGTATTTT. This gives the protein CASSTRASTDTQYF.

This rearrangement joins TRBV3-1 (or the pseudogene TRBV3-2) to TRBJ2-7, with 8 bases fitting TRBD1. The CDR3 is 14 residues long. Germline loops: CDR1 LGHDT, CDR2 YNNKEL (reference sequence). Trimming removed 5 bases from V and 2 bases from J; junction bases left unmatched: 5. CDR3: CASSYGQGTYEQYF. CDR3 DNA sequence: TGTGCCAGCAGCTATGGACAGGGTACCTACGAGCAGTACTTC.

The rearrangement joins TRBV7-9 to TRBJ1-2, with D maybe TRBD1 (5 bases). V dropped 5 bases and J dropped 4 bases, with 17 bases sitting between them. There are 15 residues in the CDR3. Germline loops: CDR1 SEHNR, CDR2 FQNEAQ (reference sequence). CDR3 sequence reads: CASSPRDSGGYGYTF. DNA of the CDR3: TGTGCCAGCAGCCCACGGGACTCTGGGGGCTATGGCTACACCTTC.

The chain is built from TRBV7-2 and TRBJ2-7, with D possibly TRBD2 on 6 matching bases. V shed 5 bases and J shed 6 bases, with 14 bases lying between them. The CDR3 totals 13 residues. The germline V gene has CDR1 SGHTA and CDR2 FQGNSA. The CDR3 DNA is TGTGCCAGCAGCCCCGGGGGAGTTGGCGAGCAGTACTTC. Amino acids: CASSPGGVGEQYF.

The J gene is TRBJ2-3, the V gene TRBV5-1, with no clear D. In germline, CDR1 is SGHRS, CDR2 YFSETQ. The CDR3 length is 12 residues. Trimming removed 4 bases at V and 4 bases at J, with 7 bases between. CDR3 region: CASSPPSDTQYF. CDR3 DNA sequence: TGCGCCAGCAGCCCCCCGTCAGATACGCAGTATTTT. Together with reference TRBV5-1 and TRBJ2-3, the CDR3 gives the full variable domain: KAGVTQTPRYLIKTRGQQVTLSCSPISGHRSVSWYQQTPGQGLQFLFEYFSETQRNKGNFPGRFSGRQFSNSRSEMNVSTLELGDSALYLCASSPPSDTQYFGPGTRLTVL.

DNA for the CDR3: TGTGCCACCAGCAGAGATTCACAGGGAGGGGGCACTGAAGCTTTCTTT. As protein: CATSRDSQGGGTEAFF. The chain employs TRBV15 and TRBJ1-1, with D possibly TRBD1 on 6 matching bases. CDR1 and CDR2 from the germline V gene are LNHNV and YYDKDF (reference sequence). The CDR3 sequence is 16 residues long. V lost 0 bases, J lost 4 bases, and 15 bases lay in between.

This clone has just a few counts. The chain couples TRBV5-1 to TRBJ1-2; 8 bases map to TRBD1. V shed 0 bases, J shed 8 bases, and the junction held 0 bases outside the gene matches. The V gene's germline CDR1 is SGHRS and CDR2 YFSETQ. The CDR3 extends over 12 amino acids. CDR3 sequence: CASSLGQGGYTF. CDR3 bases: TGCGCCAGCAGCTTGGGACAGGGGGGCTACACCTTC.

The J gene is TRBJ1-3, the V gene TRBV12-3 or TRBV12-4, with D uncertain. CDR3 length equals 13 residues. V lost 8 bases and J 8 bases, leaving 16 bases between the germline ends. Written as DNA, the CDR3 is TGTGCCAGCGCCGGACCTCCGGGGTACACCATATATTTT. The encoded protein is CASAGPPGYTIYF.

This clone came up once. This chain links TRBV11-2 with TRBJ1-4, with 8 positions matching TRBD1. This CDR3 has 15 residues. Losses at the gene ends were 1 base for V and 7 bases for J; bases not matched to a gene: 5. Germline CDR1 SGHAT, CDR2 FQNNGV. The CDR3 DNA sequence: TGTGCCAGCAGCTTAGGGGACAGGCCCCCTGAAAAACTGTTTTTT. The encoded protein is CASSLGDRPPEKLFF.

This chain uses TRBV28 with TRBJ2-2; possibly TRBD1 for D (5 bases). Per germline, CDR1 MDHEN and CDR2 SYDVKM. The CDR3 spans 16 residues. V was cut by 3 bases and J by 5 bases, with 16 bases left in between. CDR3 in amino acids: CASSFPGKKATGELFF. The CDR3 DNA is TGTGCCAGCAGTTTCCCAGGGAAAAAAGCTACCGGGGAGCTGTTTTTT.

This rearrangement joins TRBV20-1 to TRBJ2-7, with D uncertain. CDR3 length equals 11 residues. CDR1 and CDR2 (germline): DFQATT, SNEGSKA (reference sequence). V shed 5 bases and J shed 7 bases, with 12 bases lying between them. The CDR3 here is CSAGDFAEQYF. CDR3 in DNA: TGCAGTGCTGGCGACTTTGCGGAGCAGTACTTC.

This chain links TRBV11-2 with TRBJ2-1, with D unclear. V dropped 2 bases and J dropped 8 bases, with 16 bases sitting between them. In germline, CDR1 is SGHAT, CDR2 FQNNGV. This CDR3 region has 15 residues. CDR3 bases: TGTGCCAGCAGCTTAAAAGTAAACGGGTACGATGAGCAGTTCTTC. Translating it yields CASSLKVNGYDEQFF.

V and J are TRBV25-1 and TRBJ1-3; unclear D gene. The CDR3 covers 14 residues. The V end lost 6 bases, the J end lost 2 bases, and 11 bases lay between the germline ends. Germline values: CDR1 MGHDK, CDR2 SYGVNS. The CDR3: CASRGSGTGNTIYF. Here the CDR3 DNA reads TGTGCCAGCAGGGGTTCAGGCACTGGAAACACCATATATTTT.

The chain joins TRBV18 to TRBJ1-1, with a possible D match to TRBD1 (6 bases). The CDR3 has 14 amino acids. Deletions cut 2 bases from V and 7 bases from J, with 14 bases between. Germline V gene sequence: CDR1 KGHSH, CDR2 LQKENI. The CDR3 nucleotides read TGTGCCAGCTCACCAAGCTCTGGGGGCAGTGAAGCTTTCTTT. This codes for CASSPSSGGSEAFF.